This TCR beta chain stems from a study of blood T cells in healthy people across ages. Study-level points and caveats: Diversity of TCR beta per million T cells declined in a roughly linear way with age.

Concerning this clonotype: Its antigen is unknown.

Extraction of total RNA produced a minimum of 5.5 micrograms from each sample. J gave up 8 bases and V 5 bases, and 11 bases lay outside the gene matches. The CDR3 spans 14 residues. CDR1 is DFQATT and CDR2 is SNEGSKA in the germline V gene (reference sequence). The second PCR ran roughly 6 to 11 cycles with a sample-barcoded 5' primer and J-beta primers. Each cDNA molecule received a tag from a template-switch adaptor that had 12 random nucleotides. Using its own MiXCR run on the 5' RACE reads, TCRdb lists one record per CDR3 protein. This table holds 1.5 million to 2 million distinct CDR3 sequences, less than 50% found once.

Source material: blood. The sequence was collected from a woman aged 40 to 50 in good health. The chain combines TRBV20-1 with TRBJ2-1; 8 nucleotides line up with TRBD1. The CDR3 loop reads CSAVDRVGWDEQFF. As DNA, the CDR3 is TGCAGTGCTGTGGACAGGGTAGGATGGGATGAGCAGTTCTTC.